The sequence of this T cell receptor (beta chain) was determined in a study of blood T cells in healthy people across ages. Study observations and caveats: A strong correlation was seen between TCR beta diversity and naive T cell percentage. Unknown donor CMV status possibly confounded expanded clonotype changes. The long-lived group displayed more naive CD4+ cells, plus higher diversity, than the aged donors did.

Donors gave around 10 milliliters of peripheral blood apiece. Then a second PCR, running about 7 to 11 cycles, was carried out with a sample-barcoded 5' primer and a J-beta primer mix. TCRdb recomputed calls from the 5' RACE reads with MiXCR, one row per CDR3 protein. The sample holds approximately 880,000 distinct CDR3 sequences; 48% are singletons and the top ten take 13%. Per the germline V gene, CDR1 is KGHSH and CDR2 is LQKENI. V shed 0 bases, J shed 5 bases, and the junction held 6 bases outside the gene matches. CDR3 length equals 16 residues. A note on this clonotype: Its antigen remains unknown.

Sequencing was done on a sample of blood. The chain is built from TRBV18 and TRBJ2-1, with 8 nucleotides matching TRBD1. This receptor was obtained from a man aged 30-40 years in good health. This CDR3 reads CASSPPGQGAHNEQFF. In nucleotides, the CDR3 is TGTGCCAGCTCACCACCGGGGCAGGGGGCGCACAATGAGCAGTTCTTC.